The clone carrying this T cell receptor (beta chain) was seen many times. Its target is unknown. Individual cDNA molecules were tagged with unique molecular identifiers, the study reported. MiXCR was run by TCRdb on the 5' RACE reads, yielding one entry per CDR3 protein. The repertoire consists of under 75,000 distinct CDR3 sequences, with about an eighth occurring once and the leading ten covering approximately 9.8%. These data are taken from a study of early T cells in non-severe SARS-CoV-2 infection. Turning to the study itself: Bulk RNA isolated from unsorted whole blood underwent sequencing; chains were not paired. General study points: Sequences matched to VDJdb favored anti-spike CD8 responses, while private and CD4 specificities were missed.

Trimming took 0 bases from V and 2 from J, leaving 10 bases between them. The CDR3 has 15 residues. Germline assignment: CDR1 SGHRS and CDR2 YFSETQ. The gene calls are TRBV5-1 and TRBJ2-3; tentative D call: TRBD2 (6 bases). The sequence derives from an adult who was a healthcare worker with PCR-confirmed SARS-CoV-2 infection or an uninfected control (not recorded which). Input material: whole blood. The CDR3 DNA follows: TGCGCCAGCAGCTTGGCGGGGGTGCACACAGATACGCAGTATTTT. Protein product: CASSLAGVHTDTQYF. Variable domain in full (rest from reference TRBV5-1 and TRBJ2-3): KAGVTQTPRYLIKTRGQQVTLSCSPISGHRSVSWYQQTPGQGLQFLFEYFSETQRNKGNFPGRFSGRQFSNSRSEMNVSTLELGDSALYLCASSLAGVHTDTQYFGPGTRLTVL.